This TCR beta chain was found in a study of breast tumors, draining lymph nodes, adjacent tissues. This clonotype was observed at least ten times. As yet, its antigen is unknown. Study-level points and caveats: Tumor TCR diversity was below lymph nodes but above nontumor tissue.

One entry per CDR3 protein results from TCRdb running MiXCR on the multiplex PCR reads. Of more than 20,000 distinct CDR3 sequences listed, around 25% are singletons. The CDR3 consists of 12 residues. V lost 0 bases and J lost 15, with 12 bases in between. Per the germline V gene, CDR1 is LNHNV and CDR2 is YYDKDF (reference sequence). The chain is built from TRBV15 and TRBJ2-1, with D perhaps assigned TRBD1 or TRBD2 (6 bases each). The sample consisted of breast tumor tissue. The TCR comes from a female donor with breast cancer. Some clones in this sample may be carry-over from other donors' samples. CDR3 DNA sequence: TGTGCCACCAGCAGAGATTTCAGGGGACTGTTCTTC. This encodes CATSRDFRGLFF. The variable domain in full, completed from reference TRBV15 and TRBJ2-1, reads DAMVIQNPRYQVTQFGKPVTLSCSQTLNHNVMYWYQQKSSQAPKLLFHYYDKDFNNEADTPDNFQSRRPNTSFCFLDIRSPGLGDTAMYLCATSRDFRGLFFGPGTRLTVL.